The next 6 T cell receptor beta chains were all read from a single sample in a study of cytomegalovirus exposure and HLA in healthy donors. The PCR ran on 60 Vbeta and 13 Jbeta primers. Sequenced by immunoSEQ multiplex PCR; TCRdb stores in-frame clones only, minus some. This table has some 150,000 clones, roughly 82% appearing once. The sequencing input was PBMCs. Receptors were obtained from a man between 18 and 29 years old in good health and CMV-seropositive.

The genes are TRBV29-1 and TRBJ2-7; D is possibly TRBD1 (6 bases). Between the trimmed V and J ends, which lost 2 bases and 2 bases, there was a span of 10 bases. CDR3 length: 13 residues. Germline assignment: CDR1 SQVTM and CDR2 ANQGSEA. The CDR3 sequence: CSVEMDRPYEQYF. CDR3 sequence (DNA): TGCAGCGTTGAAATGGACAGACCCTACGAGCAGTACTTC.

This rearrangement joins TRBV7-9 to TRBJ1-1; 10 bases are shared with TRBD1. Germline CDR1 SEHNR, CDR2 FQNEAQ (reference sequence). This CDR3 comprises 16 residues. V was pared by 6 bases and J by 3 bases, with 10 bases of the junction left unmatched. The DNA of the CDR3 is TGTGCCAGCAGAAAGCCGACAGGGGGCTCGTACACTGAAGCTTTCTTT. As protein: CASRKPTGGSYTEAFF.

This CDR3 is CSVEGLAGGPGQFF. For the CDR3, the DNA is TGCAGCGTTGAAGGGCTAGCGGGAGGGCCTGGGCAGTTCTTC. V usage is TRBV29-1 and J usage is TRBJ2-1, with 12 bases that match TRBD2. V was clipped by 1 base and J by 12 bases; unmatched bases: 7. Germline V lookup: CDR1 SQVTM, CDR2 ANQGSEA. This CDR3 has 14 amino acids.

J is TRBJ1-1 and V is TRBV4-1, with D uncertain. Trimming removed 4 bases at V and 1 base at J, with 13 bases between. Per germline, CDR1 MGHRA and CDR2 YSYEKL. The CDR3 sequence is 15 residues long. DNA for the CDR3: TGCGCCAGCAGCCTCTCTCCTGGGCAGAACACTGAAGCTTTCTTT. Its protein product is CASSLSPGQNTEAFF.

This chain joins TRBV7-8 and TRBJ2-7; 9 nucleotides align to TRBD1. V trimming: 3 bases; J trimming: 5 bases; junction bases outside the gene matches: 5. Germline V CDR1 and CDR2: SGHVS, FQNEAQ. CDR3 size: 14 residues. CDR3 sequence: CASSFHRGQDEQYF. The CDR3 DNA is TGTGCCAGCAGCTTCCACAGGGGGCAAGACGAGCAGTACTTC.

V and J are TRBV27 and TRBJ2-1; TRBD2 aligns across 8 bases. The CDR3 length is 14 residues. Germline assignment: CDR1 MNHEY and CDR2 SMNVEV (reference sequence). V was clipped by 3 bases and J by 4 bases; unmatched bases: 2. CDR3 sequence (DNA): TGTGCCAGCAGTTTCAGCGGGAGTTACAATGAGCAGTTCTTC. Amino acids: CASSFSGSYNEQFF.